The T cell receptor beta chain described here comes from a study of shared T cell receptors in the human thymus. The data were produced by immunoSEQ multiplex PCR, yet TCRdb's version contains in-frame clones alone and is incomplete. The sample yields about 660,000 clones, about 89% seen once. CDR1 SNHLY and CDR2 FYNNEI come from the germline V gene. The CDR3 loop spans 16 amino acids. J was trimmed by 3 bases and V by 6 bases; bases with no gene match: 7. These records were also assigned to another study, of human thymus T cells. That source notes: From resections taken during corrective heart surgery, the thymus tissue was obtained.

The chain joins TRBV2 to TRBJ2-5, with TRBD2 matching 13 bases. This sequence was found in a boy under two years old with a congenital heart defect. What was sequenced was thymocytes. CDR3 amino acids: CASSPFGLAGEETQYF. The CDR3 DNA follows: TGTGCCAGCAGCCCTTTCGGACTAGCGGGAGAAGAGACCCAGTACTTC.